The 31 T cell receptor beta chains given below trace back to one sample, sequenced in a study of T cells in Graves' hyperthyroidism and ophthalmopathy. Amplified regions were TCR beta CDR3 sequences from RNA transcripts. The TCR CDR3 first-round RT-PCR relied on the HTBI primer set. From the multiplex PCR reads, TCRdb called clonotypes with MiXCR, one entry per CDR3 protein. Here the sample spans around 580,000 distinct CDR3 sequences, approximately 15% being singletons. Sequencing used blood. The receptors here all came from a woman aged 18-30 years with Graves' hyperthyroidism.

This clonotype showed up many times. The chain links TRBV30 to TRBJ2-4; D is uncertain. Germline values: CDR1 GTSNPN, CDR2 SVGIG (reference sequence). The V gene lost 0 bases and the J gene lost 0 bases, with 9 bases spanning the gap. There are 15 residues in the CDR3. The CDR3 DNA follows: TGTGCCTGGAGTGTAACGAGGCTAGCCAAAAACATTCAGTACTTC. Protein: CAWSVTRLAKNIQYF.

This clonotype was seen at least ten times. CDR3 region: CASSQATPSGAEQYF. DNA for the CDR3: TGTGCCAGCAGCCAAGCAACCCCCTCTGGGGCTGAGCAGTACTTC. The chain carries TRBV3-1 and TRBJ2-7; possibly TRBD1 for D (5 bases). The V and J ends lost 1 base and 7 bases respectively, with 17 bases between them. This CDR3 has 15 residues. In germline, CDR1 is LGHDT, CDR2 YNNKEL (reference sequence).

This clonotype has only a few counts. V and J are TRBV24-1 and TRBJ2-2, with TRBD1 as a possible D gene (6 bases). From germline, CDR1 is KGHDR and CDR2 SFDVKD. V was clipped by 1 base and J by 2 bases, with 13 bases between them. The CDR3 has 17 amino acids. CDR3 in DNA: TGTGCCACCAGTGATTTTGCGTCAGGGGTAAACACCGGGGAGCTGTTTTTT. It translates to CATSDFASGVNTGELFF.

The rearrangement links TRBV10-3 to TRBJ1-6; 8 bases are a match to TRBD1. Germline V lookup: CDR1 ENHRY, CDR2 SYGVKD. After removal of 4 bases from V and 9 bases from J, the junction contained 5 bases not matched to a gene. There are 14 residues in the CDR3. The CDR3 bases are TGTGCCATCAGTGCGACAGGGGAAGGTTCACCCCTCCACTTT. It yields the protein CAISATGEGSPLHF.

With respect to this clonotype: This clone may be a read error of a much larger clone one base away. The chain has TRBV7-3 and TRBJ2-5; D not resolved. The CDR3 is made up of 13 amino acids. Germline V lookup: CDR1 SGHTA, CDR2 FQGTGA. This chain's CDR3 is CAGSSYHGETQYF. DNA for the CDR3: TGTGCCGGCAGCTCCTACCACGGGGAGACCCAGTACTTC.

This clonotype was detected many times. J is TRBJ1-3 and V is TRBV12-3 or TRBV12-4; TRBD1 matches 7 bases. V trimming: 4 bases; J trimming: 0 bases; junction bases outside the gene matches: 9. The CDR3 spans 17 residues. CDR3 in DNA: TGTGCCAGCAGTTCGCGGACAGGACGCGACTCTGGAAACACCATATATTTT. Amino acid sequence: CASSSRTGRDSGNTIYF.

The V gene is TRBV29-1, the J gene TRBJ2-3, with a tentative D call TRBD1 (6 bases). The V end lost 5 bases, the J end lost 2 bases, and 11 bases lay between the germline ends. The germline gives CDR1 SQVTM, CDR2 ANQGSEA. This CDR3 comprises 13 residues. CDR3 DNA sequence: TGCAGCGTTCGTGTGGGGGCCACAGATACGCAGTATTTT. Its translation is CSVRVGATDTQYF.

V usage is TRBV28 and J usage is TRBJ1-2; maybe TRBD1 (5 bases). The germline V and J ends were trimmed by 7 bases and 6 bases, with 15 bases remaining between them. The V gene's germline CDR1 is MDHEN and CDR2 SYDVKM. The CDR3 is made up of 13 amino acids. The CDR3 reads CASTPGVVDGYTF. The CDR3 DNA follows: TGTGCCAGCACCCCGGGGGTAGTTGATGGCTACACCTTC.

The chain has TRBV29-1 and TRBJ2-3; tentative D call: TRBD2 (7 bases). The V and J ends lost 3 bases and 2 bases respectively, with 12 bases between them. The CDR3 loop spans 14 amino acids. CDR1 is SQVTM and CDR2 is ANQGSEA in the germline V gene. The CDR3 DNA reads as TGCAGCGTTGAGGCGGGGGCAACCACAGATACGCAGTATTTT. Amino acid sequence: CSVEAGATTDTQYF.

This clonotype was picked up many times. The chain uses TRBV7-9 and TRBJ1-1, with TRBD1 matching over 9 bases. With 5 bases clipped from V and 5 bases from J, the junction kept 3 bases outside the gene matches. Germline V lookup: CDR1 SEHNR, CDR2 FQNEAQ (reference sequence). The CDR3 loop spans 13 amino acids. CDR3: CASSAGQGTEAFF. CDR3 DNA sequence: TGTGCCAGCAGCGCCGGACAGGGGACTGAAGCTTTCTTT.

This clonotype showed up many times. The chain couples TRBV20-1 to TRBJ2-5; D might be TRBD1 or TRBD2, each matching 5 bases. The length of the CDR3 is 14 residues. The V end was cut by 1 base, the J end by 5 bases, with 14 bases between. Germline V gene sequence: CDR1 DFQATT, CDR2 SNEGSKA (reference sequence). CDR3 nucleotides: TGCAGTGCTAGAGCCACTGGGACCGCGGAGACCCAGTACTTC. Translating gives CSARATGTAETQYF.

The count of this clonotype is one. V usage is TRBV10-1 and J usage is TRBJ2-2; 8 positions agree with TRBD1. Germline-derived CDR1 and CDR2 are WNHNN and SYGVQD (reference sequence). V lost 5 bases to trimming and J lost 5 bases; unmatched junction nucleotides: 16. CDR3 length: 18 amino acids. Here the CDR3 reads CASSRRTGKGVWTGELFF. The CDR3 coding sequence is TGCGCCAGCAGTAGACGGACAGGGAAGGGGGTGTGGACCGGGGAGCTGTTTTTT.

This clonotype came up many times. The genes are TRBV11-3 and TRBJ2-3; 7 nucleotides align to TRBD2. V lost 5 bases, J lost 2 bases, and 13 bases stayed unmatched. This CDR3 has 17 residues. Germline V gene sequence: CDR1 SGHNT, CDR2 YENEEA. CDR3 nucleotides: TGTGCCAGCAGCCACGAGGCCGGGGCGGGGGTCACAGATACGCAGTATTTT. Translation gives CASSHEAGAGVTDTQYF.

This CDR3 reads CASSGPILAKNIQYF. CDR3 in DNA: TGTGCCAGCAGTGGGCCAATACTAGCCAAAAACATTCAGTACTTC. The rearrangement uses TRBV6-1 and TRBJ2-4; no firm D call. Germline CDR1 and CDR2: MNHNS and SASEGT. The CDR3 runs 15 residues. Trimming took off 4 bases at V and 0 bases at J, with 10 bases between the two ends.

This chain connects TRBV29-1 to TRBJ1-1, with D uncertain. V lost 6 bases and J lost 0, with 8 bases in between. Germline values: CDR1 SQVTM, CDR2 ANQGSEA. The CDR3 has 12 amino acids. For the CDR3, the DNA is TGCAGCGTCCCAGAAGTGAACACTGAAGCTTTCTTT. Translation: CSVPEVNTEAFF.

The chain recombines TRBV6-1 with TRBJ1-6; tentatively, D is TRBD1 (5 bases). V lost 6 bases, J lost 7 bases, and 25 bases lay in between. Germline assignment: CDR1 MNHNS and CDR2 SASEGT. This CDR3 region has 18 residues. The CDR3 sequence: CASSSRPLQDPGNSPLHF. The CDR3 nucleotides are TGTGCCAGCAGCTCACGACCCTTACAGGACCCGGGAAATTCACCCCTCCACTTT.

Ten or more counts support this clonotype. The genes are TRBV2 and TRBJ2-1, with unresolved D. There are 15 residues in the CDR3. The V gene lost 7 bases and the J gene lost 5 bases, with 18 bases spanning the gap. Per the germline V gene, CDR1 is SNHLY and CDR2 is FYNNEI. The CDR3 region is CASNFLRSSHNEQFF. In DNA, the CDR3 is TGTGCCAGCAATTTTCTAAGAAGCAGCCACAATGAGCAGTTCTTC.

This clonotype was found many times. The chain recombines TRBV7-2 with TRBJ1-5; 9 bases line up with TRBD1. The trim removed 5 bases at V and 4 bases at J, leaving 6 bases unmatched. Per the germline V gene, CDR1 is SGHTA and CDR2 is FQGNSA. The CDR3 runs 15 residues. The CDR3 DNA sequence: TGTGCCAGCAGCCGCAAGGGACAGGGAAATCAGCCCCAGCATTTT. Protein: CASSRKGQGNQPQHF.

The V gene is TRBV5-1, the J gene TRBJ2-1; 14 bases agree with TRBD2. There are 17 residues in the CDR3. From germline, CDR1 is SGHRS and CDR2 YFSETQ. After removal of 2 bases from V and 10 bases from J, the junction contained 11 bases not matched to a gene. The CDR3 DNA reads TGCGCCAGCAGCTTATACGGGACTAGCGGGGGACGAGGCGAGCAGTTCTTC. Amino acids: CASSLYGTSGGRGEQFF.

In its sample, this clonotype was seen a few times. The rearrangement joins TRBV18 to TRBJ2-7; D unclear. V was pared by 4 bases and J by 6 bases, with 10 bases between. This CDR3 is 12 amino acids long. CDR1 KGHSH and CDR2 LQKENI come from the germline V gene. The CDR3 here is CASSLPGSEQYF. The CDR3, as DNA: TGTGCCAGCTCACTTCCGGGTTCCGAGCAGTACTTC.

This clonotype was counted many times. The chain recombines TRBV2 with TRBJ2-1; 7 bases fit TRBD1. The V segment lost 6 bases and the J segment 13 bases; nucleotides outside the gene matches: 9. The germline V gene encodes CDR1 SNHLY and CDR2 FYNNEI. The CDR3 is made up of 12 amino acids. CDR3 region: CASRNGQVVQFF. CDR3 in DNA: TGTGCCAGCAGGAATGGACAGGTCGTACAGTTCTTC.

This clonotype has only a few counts. The CDR3 sequence is CASSYSPGSGELFF. The CDR3 nucleotides are TGTGCCAGCAGTTACTCGCCAGGGTCCGGGGAGCTGTTTTTT. The chain recombines TRBV6-2 or TRBV6-3 with TRBJ2-2, with D perhaps matching TRBD1 (5 bases). Germline V lookup: CDR1 MNHEY, CDR2 SVGEGT. CDR3 size: 14 residues. V lost 0 bases, J lost 6 bases, and 8 bases lay in between.

There are a few counts of this clonotype. V gene TRBV7-9 combines with J gene TRBJ1-2, with 7 bases that match TRBD1. After removal of 4 bases from V and 6 bases from J, the junction contained 8 bases not matched to a gene. The CDR3 consists of 14 residues. CDR1 is SEHNR, CDR2 FQNEAQ, per germline (reference sequence). CDR3 loop: CASSSQGRGHGYTF. In DNA, the CDR3 is TGTGCCAGCAGCTCCCAGGGGAGGGGGCATGGCTACACCTTC.

This clonotype has at least ten counts. V is TRBV7-3 and J is TRBJ2-1; 10 nucleotides agree with TRBD1. Trimming removed 5 bases from V and 3 bases from J; junction bases left unmatched: 7. Germline V gene sequence: CDR1 SGHTA, CDR2 FQGTGA. This CDR3 is 16 amino acids long. DNA for the CDR3: TGTGCCAGCAGCCCCAGGACAGGGGGTAGCTACAATGAGCAGTTCTTC. This codes for CASSPRTGGSYNEQFF.

This clonotype was seen a few times. J is TRBJ1-1 and V is TRBV15; tentative D call: TRBD1 (6 bases). This CDR3 region has 15 residues. Trimming cost V 7 bases and J 1 base, with 16 bases left between them. Germline V gene data show CDR1 as LNHNV and CDR2 as YYDKDF (reference sequence). CDR3 DNA: TGTGCCACCAACAGGGACTCCCTGGCGAACACTGAAGCTTTCTTT. It encodes CATNRDSLANTEAFF.

This clonotype was counted between two and nine times. The rearrangement uses TRBV4-1 and TRBJ1-4; D perhaps matches TRBD1 (5 bases). The CDR3 spans 15 residues. Germline V lookup: CDR1 MGHRA, CDR2 YSYEKL. V was pared by 4 bases and J by 0 bases, with 9 bases between. As DNA, the CDR3 is TGCGCCAGCAGCCTGGAAGGGGCAACTAATGAAAAACTGTTTTTT. Its protein product is CASSLEGATNEKLFF.

This clonotype showed up many times. The chain couples TRBV2 to TRBJ2-1; the match to TRBD1 covers 9 bases. This CDR3 is 14 amino acids long. The germline V gene encodes CDR1 SNHLY and CDR2 FYNNEI. The trim removed 6 bases at V and 6 bases at J, leaving 6 bases unmatched. DNA for the CDR3: TGTGCCAGCAGGAGGACAGGGGAGTCCAATGAGCAGTTCTTC. Residues: CASRRTGESNEQFF.

Note on this clonotype: A read error may explain this, as a much larger clone is one base away. The rearrangement uses TRBV30 and TRBJ1-2, with D unresolved. CDR1 and CDR2 (germline): GTSNPN, SVGIG (reference sequence). The V gene lost 5 bases and the J gene lost 2 bases, with 12 bases spanning the gap. The CDR3 loop spans 13 amino acids. The chain's CDR3 is CAWGPGPNYGYTF. For the CDR3, the DNA is TGTGCCTGGGGTCCTGGTCCCAACTATGGCTACACCTTC. Full variable domain (outside the CDR3, taken from reference TRBV30 and TRBJ1-2): SQTIHQWPATLVQPVGSPLSLECTVEGTSNPNLYWYRQAAGRGLQLLFYSVGIGQISSEVPQNLSASRPQDRQFILSSKKLLLSDSGFYLCAWGPGPNYGYTFGSGTRLTVV.

This clonotype was seen more than once but under ten times. V usage is TRBV5-1 and J usage is TRBJ2-3, with D possibly TRBD1 on 6 matching bases. With 0 bases removed from V and 1 base from J, the gap between germline ends came to 12 bases. CDR3 size: 16 residues. Germline-derived CDR1 and CDR2 are SGHRS and YFSETQ. The CDR3 is CASSLVTGYGTDTQYF. The CDR3 DNA follows: TGCGCCAGCAGCTTGGTTACAGGGTATGGCACAGATACGCAGTATTTT.

This clonotype was found many times. This chain connects TRBV2 to TRBJ1-5, with 9 positions matching TRBD1. The CDR3 is made up of 15 amino acids. V trimming: 4 bases; J trimming: 4 bases; junction bases outside the gene matches: 5. Germline CDR1 SNHLY, CDR2 FYNNEI. CDR3 bases: TGTGCCAGCAGTGTGGGGACAGGGTTTAATCAGCCCCAGCATTTT. This sequence encodes CASSVGTGFNQPQHF.

This clonotype was observed a handful of times. This chain links TRBV7-3 with TRBJ2-5; D is unresolved. There are 13 residues in the CDR3. Deletions cut 2 bases from V and 4 bases from J, with 8 bases between. Germline V gives CDR1 SGHTA, CDR2 FQGTGA. This CDR3 is CASSLGRTETQYF. The CDR3 DNA follows: TGTGCCAGCAGCTTAGGGCGGACAGAGACCCAGTACTTC. Together with reference TRBV7-3 and TRBJ2-5, the CDR3 gives the full variable domain: GAGVSQTPSNKVTEKGKYVELRCDPISGHTALYWYRQSLGQGPEFLIYFQGTGAADDSGLPNDRFFAVRPEGSVSTLKIQRTERGDSAVYLCASSLGRTETQYFGPGTRLLVL.